This is a list of T cell receptor beta chains from one sample in a study of beta chain features in type 1 diabetes. The table came from immunoSEQ multiplex PCR; TCRdb's copy has only in-frame clones and leaves some out. Seen here are about 330,000 clones, approximately 11% observed once, and the top ten hold under 0.02%. Material: naive CD4+ T cells from blood. The receptors derive from a woman in her 30s in good health. The CDR3 runs from the conserved cysteine through the conserved F or W. The D gene is left open where the match is weak. Clone size appears in some rows only: once, few, many, or a class for an expanded clone.

v_gene	abundance	j_gene	d_gene	CDR3aa	CDR3nt
TRBV30	few	TRBJ1-2	NA	CAWSGRGNRVYYGYTF	TGTGCCTGGAGTGGTCGGGGAAACAGGGTGTATTATGGCTACACCTTC
TRBV2	few	TRBJ2-1	NA	CASHGGFYNEQFF	TGTGCCAGTCATGGCGGTTTTTACAATGAGCAGTTCTTC
TRBV7-9	few	TRBJ2-5	TRBD2	CASSQGLAGEETQYF	TGTGCCAGCAGCCAGGGACTAGCGGGAGAAGAGACCCAGTACTTC
TRBV4-3	few	TRBJ1-5	NA	CASSQDLNQPQHF	TGCGCCAGCAGCCAAGACCTCAATCAGCCCCAGCATTTT
TRBV21-1	NA	TRBJ1-5	NA	CASSKVRTDRNQPQHF	TGTGCCAGCAGCAAAGTCCGTACCGACAGAAATCAGCCCCAGCATTTT
TRBV9	NA	TRBJ2-7	NA	CASSVEFQGSEQYF	TGTGCCAGCAGCGTAGAATTTCAGGGGAGCGAGCAGTACTTC
TRBV30	NA	TRBJ2-7	TRBD2	CAWTAGGEEQYF	TGTGCCTGGACAGCGGGAGGGGAAGAGCAGTACTTC
TRBV27	many	TRBJ2-1	NA	CASSNHVASEFF	TGTGCCAGCAGTAACCACGTAGCGTCGGAGTTCTTC
TRBV7-9	few	TRBJ2-7	NA	CASSPTYYEQYF	TGTGCCAGCAGCCCAACATACTACGAGCAGTACTTC
TRBV7-2	NA	TRBJ2-2	TRBD2	CASSFGLAGVTGELFF	TGTGCCAGCAGCTTCGGACTAGCGGGAGTTACCGGGGAGCTGTTTTTT
TRBV30	NA	TRBJ2-7	NA	CAWSSSYEQYF	TGTGCCTGGAGCTCCTCCTACGAGCAGTACTTC
TRBV7-9	NA	TRBJ1-5	TRBD1	CASSIGQGYGSQPQHF	TGTGCCAGCAGCATAGGACAGGGTTACGGTAGTCAGCCCCAGCATTTT
TRBV2	NA	TRBJ1-5	TRBD1	CASNSRTGKNQPQHF	TGTGCCAGCAACTCACGGACAGGGAAGAATCAGCCCCAGCATTTT
TRBV29-1	NA	TRBJ2-1	TRBD2	CSVERASGDNEQFF	TGCAGCGTTGAAAGGGCTAGCGGAGACAATGAGCAGTTCTTC
TRBV4-1	once	TRBJ1-5	TRBD1	CASSQSQGGHQPQHF	TGCGCCAGCAGCCAGTCACAGGGGGGGCATCAGCCCCAGCATTTT
TRBV29-1	few	TRBJ1-1	NA	CSVEKGGRGTEAFF	TGCAGCGTTGAAAAGGGAGGGAGGGGCACTGAAGCTTTCTTT
TRBV7-3	NA	TRBJ2-1	NA	CASKSDEQFF	TGTGCCAGCAAGAGCGATGAGCAGTTCTTC
TRBV14	few	TRBJ2-1	TRBD2	CASSQERTSGSRSYNEQFF	TGTGCCAGCAGCCAAGAAAGGACTAGCGGGAGTCGTTCCTACAATGAGCAGTTCTTC
TRBV5-1	NA	TRBJ2-1	TRBD2	CASSLAELAGYHEQFF	TGCGCCAGCAGCTTGGCGGAACTAGCGGGCTACCATGAGCAGTTCTTC
TRBV27	NA	TRBJ1-1	TRBD1	CASSLRTGGLNTEAFF	TGTGCCAGCAGTTTAAGGACAGGGGGCTTGAACACTGAAGCTTTCTTT
TRBV19	NA	TRBJ2-1	TRBD2	CATNTETSGRREQFF	TGTGCCACCAACACCGAGACTAGCGGGAGACGTGAGCAGTTCTTC
TRBV7-2	NA	TRBJ2-1	NA	CASSPYNEQFF	TGTGCCAGCAGCCCATACAATGAGCAGTTCTTC
TRBV9	few	TRBJ2-2	NA	CASSVVGGAGELFF	TGTGCCAGCAGCGTAGTAGGAGGCGCCGGGGAGCTGTTTTTT
TRBV18	few	TRBJ2-7	TRBD1	CASSPPETGSLEQYF	TGTGCCAGCTCACCACCTGAGACAGGGTCGCTCGAGCAGTACTTC
TRBV5-1	few	TRBJ1-1	NA	CASSLGVYENTEAFF	TGCGCCAGCAGCTTAGGAGTTTATGAGAACACTGAAGCTTTCTTT
TRBV29-1	NA	TRBJ2-1	TRBD1	CSVAEQGEGEQFF	TGCAGCGTAGCCGAACAGGGGGAAGGTGAGCAGTTCTTC
TRBV6-6	NA	TRBJ2-1	TRBD2	CASRGTSAYNEQFF	TGTGCCAGCAGAGGGACTAGCGCCTACAATGAGCAGTTCTTC
TRBV6-6	few	TRBJ2-7	TRBD2	CASSYGTKGYEQYF	TGTGCCAGCAGTTACGGGACTAAGGGGTACGAGCAGTACTTC
TRBV5-1	NA	TRBJ1-2	NA	CASTLNGGASYTF	TGCGCCAGCACACTTAATGGGGGCGCAAGCTACACCTTC
TRBV9	few	TRBJ1-5	NA	CASSFPGCYGNQPQHF	TGTGCCAGCAGCTTCCCCGGGTGCTATGGCAATCAGCCCCAGCATTTT
TRBV11-3	NA	TRBJ2-1	NA	CASHTIANEQFF	TGTGCCAGTCATACTATAGCCAATGAGCAGTTCTTC
TRBV27	few	TRBJ2-1	TRBD2	CASSYMSGGRNEQFF	TGTGCCAGCAGCTATATGAGCGGGGGAAGGAATGAGCAGTTCTTC
TRBV7-2	few	TRBJ1-1	NA	CASSSGGRTNTEAFF	TGTGCCAGCAGCTCGGGGGGGAGAACGAACACTGAAGCTTTCTTT
TRBV28	few	TRBJ2-7	TRBD2	CASSSTLGGWRHEQYF	TGTGCCAGCAGTTCCACCCTCGGGGGGTGGAGGCACGAGCAGTACTTC
TRBV11-3	NA	TRBJ2-1	NA	CASSSDYYNEQFF	TGTGCCAGCAGCTCGGACTACTACAATGAGCAGTTCTTC
TRBV6-5	NA	TRBJ1-2	NA	CASSFLGPGNNYGYTF	TGTGCCAGCAGTTTCCTTGGCCCAGGGAATAACTATGGCTACACCTTC
TRBV28	few	TRBJ2-5	NA	CASSSTTEQETQYF	TGTGCCAGCAGTTCGACTACTGAACAAGAGACCCAGTACTTC
TRBV10-3	few	TRBJ2-1	TRBD2	CAIRGSAGVSEQFF	TGTGCCATCAGGGGATCAGCGGGAGTGTCTGAGCAGTTCTTC
TRBV2	NA	TRBJ1-5	TRBD1	CASSSDRVQPQHF	TGTGCCAGCAGCTCCGACAGGGTTCAGCCCCAGCATTTT
TRBV4-3	NA	TRBJ2-1	TRBD1	CASSQVPGGYNEQFF	TGCGCCAGCAGCCAGGTGCCAGGGGGATACAATGAGCAGTTCTTC
TRBV6-5	NA	TRBJ2-1	TRBD2	CASSYHTSGGYNEQFF	TGTGCCAGCAGTTACCACACTAGCGGGGGCTACAATGAGCAGTTCTTC
TRBV5-1	NA	TRBJ1-4	NA	CASSGAVENEKLFF	TGCGCCAGCAGCGGGGCTGTAGAGAATGAAAAACTGTTTTTT
TRBV9	NA	TRBJ1-5	NA	CASSVEGSGNQPQHF	TGTGCCAGCAGCGTAGAAGGGAGTGGTAACCAGCCCCAGCATTTT
TRBV7-3	few	TRBJ2-5	TRBD2	CASSLGAVLAGQETQYF	TGTGCCAGCAGCCTAGGGGCGGTATTAGCGGGCCAAGAGACCCAGTACTTC